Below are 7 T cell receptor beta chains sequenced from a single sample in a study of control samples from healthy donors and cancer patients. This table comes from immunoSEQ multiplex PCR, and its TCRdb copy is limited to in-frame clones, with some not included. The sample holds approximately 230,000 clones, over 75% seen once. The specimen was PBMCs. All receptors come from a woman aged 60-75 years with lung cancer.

The chain's CDR3 is CASSTQGAGNTIYF. In DNA form, the CDR3 reads TGTGCCAGCAGCACACAGGGGGCCGGAAACACCATATATTTT. The J gene is TRBJ1-3, the V gene TRBV5-4, with TRBD1 identical over 9 bases. V dropped 4 bases and J dropped 4; count of bases not matched to a gene: 3. CDR1 and CDR2 from the germline V gene are SGHNT and YYREEE (reference sequence). CDR3 length equals 14 residues.

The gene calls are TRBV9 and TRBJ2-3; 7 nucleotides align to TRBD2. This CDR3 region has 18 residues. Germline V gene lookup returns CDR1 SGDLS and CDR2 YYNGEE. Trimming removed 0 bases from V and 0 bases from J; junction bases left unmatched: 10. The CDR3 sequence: CASSVGRTGGLSTDTQYF. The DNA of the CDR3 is TGTGCCAGCAGCGTAGGTAGAACGGGAGGCCTCAGCACAGATACGCAGTATTTT.

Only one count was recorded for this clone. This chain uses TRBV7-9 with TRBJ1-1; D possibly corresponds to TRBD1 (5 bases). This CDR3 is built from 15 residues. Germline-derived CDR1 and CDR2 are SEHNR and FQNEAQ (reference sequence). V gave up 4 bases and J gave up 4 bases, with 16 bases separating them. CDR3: CASSSGGVIITEAFF. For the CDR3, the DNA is TGTGCCAGCAGCTCTGGGGGGGTTATTATCACTGAAGCTTTCTTT.

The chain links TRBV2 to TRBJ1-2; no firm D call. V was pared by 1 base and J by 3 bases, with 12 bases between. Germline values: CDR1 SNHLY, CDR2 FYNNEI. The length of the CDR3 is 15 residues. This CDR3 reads CASSEGTGGDYGYTF. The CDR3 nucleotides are TGTGCCAGCAGTGAAGGTACCGGCGGTGACTATGGCTACACCTTC.

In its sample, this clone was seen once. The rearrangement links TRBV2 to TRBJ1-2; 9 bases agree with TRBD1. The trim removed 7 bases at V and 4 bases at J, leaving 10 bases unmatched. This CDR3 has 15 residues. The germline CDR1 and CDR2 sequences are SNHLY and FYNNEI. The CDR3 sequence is CASNPRTGESYGYTF. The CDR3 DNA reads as TGTGCCAGCAACCCCCGGACAGGGGAAAGCTATGGCTACACCTTC. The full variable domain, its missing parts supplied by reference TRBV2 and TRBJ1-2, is EPEVTQTPSHQVTQMGQEVILRCVPISNHLYFYWYRQILGQKVEFLVSFYNNEISEKSEIFDDQFSVERPDGSNFTLKIRSTKLEDSAMYFCASNPRTGESYGYTFGSGTRLTVV.

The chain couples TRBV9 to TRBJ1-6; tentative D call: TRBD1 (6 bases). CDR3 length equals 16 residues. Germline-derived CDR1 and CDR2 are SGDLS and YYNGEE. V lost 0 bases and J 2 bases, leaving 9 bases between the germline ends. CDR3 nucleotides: TGTGCCAGCAGCGTAGAGGGGGAGGCCTATAATTCACCCCTCCACTTT. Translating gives CASSVEGEAYNSPLHF.

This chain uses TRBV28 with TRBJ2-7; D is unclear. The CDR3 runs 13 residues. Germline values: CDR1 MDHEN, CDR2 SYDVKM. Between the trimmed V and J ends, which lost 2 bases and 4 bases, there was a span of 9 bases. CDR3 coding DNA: TGTGCCAGCAGTTTAACAACCGGGTACGAGCAGTACTTC. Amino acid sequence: CASSLTTGYEQYF.